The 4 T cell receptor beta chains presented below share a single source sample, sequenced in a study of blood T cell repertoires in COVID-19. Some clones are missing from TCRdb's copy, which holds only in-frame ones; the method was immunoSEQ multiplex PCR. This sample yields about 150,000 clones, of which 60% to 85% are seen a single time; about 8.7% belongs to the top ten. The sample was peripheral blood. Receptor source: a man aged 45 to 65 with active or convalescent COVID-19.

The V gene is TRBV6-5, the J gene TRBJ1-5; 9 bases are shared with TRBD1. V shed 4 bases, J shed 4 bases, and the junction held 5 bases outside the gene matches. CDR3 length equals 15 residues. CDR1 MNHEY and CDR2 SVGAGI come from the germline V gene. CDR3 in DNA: TGTGCCAGCAGTTTCCTGGGACAGGGAAATCAGCCCCAGCATTTT. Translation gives CASSFLGQGNQPQHF.

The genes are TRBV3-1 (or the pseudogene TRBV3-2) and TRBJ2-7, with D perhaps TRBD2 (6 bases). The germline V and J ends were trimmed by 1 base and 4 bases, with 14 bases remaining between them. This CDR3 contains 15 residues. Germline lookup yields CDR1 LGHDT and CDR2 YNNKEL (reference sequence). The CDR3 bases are TGTGCCAGCAGCCAAGGGGCTAGCGCCGCGTACGAGCAGTACTTC. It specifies CASSQGASAAYEQYF.

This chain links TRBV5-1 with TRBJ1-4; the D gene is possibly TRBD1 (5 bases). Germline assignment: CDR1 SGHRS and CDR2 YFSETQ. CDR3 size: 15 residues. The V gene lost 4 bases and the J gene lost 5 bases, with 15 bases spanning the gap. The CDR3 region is CASSQEGISNEKLFF. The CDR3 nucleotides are TGCGCCAGCAGCCAGGAGGGGATTTCGAATGAAAAACTGTTTTTT.

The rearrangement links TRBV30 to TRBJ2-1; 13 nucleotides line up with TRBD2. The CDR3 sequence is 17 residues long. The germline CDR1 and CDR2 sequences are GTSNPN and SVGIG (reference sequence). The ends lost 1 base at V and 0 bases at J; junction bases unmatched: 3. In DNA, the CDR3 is TGTGCCTGGAGTGGCTGGACTAGCGGGAGCTCCTACAATGAGCAGTTCTTC. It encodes CAWSGWTSGSSYNEQFF.